This T cell receptor (beta chain) comes out of a study of shared clonotypes between healthy human individuals. V gave up 1 base and J gave up 4 bases, with 11 bases separating them. This CDR3 has 15 amino acids. Per the germline V gene, CDR1 is SEHNR and CDR2 is FQNEAQ (reference sequence). Each replicate PCR on the sorted subsets used roughly 190 ng DNA (around 31,000 T cell genomes). The table came from immunoSEQ multiplex PCR; TCRdb's copy has only in-frame clones and leaves some out. The sample records almost 700,000 clones, about 92% being singletons. Naive CD8 populations comprised CD45RO-negative cells positively selected for CCR7, excluding terminally differentiated effector memory CD45RA+ cells.

The sequence was collected from a young man in good health. The chain recombines TRBV7-9 with TRBJ2-1; a possible D gene is TRBD2 (6 bases). Material for sequencing was naive CD8+ T cells sorted from blood. In nucleotides, the CDR3 is TGTGCCAGCAGCTTAGTATCTAGCGCGTACAATGAGCAGTTCTTC. It specifies CASSLVSSAYNEQFF. Together with reference TRBV7-9 and TRBJ2-1, the CDR3 gives the full variable domain: DTGVSQNPRHKITKRGQNVTFRCDPISEHNRLYWYRQTLGQGPEFLTYFQNEAQLEKSRLLSDRFSAERPKGSFSTLEIQRTEQGDSAMYLCASSLVSSAYNEQFFGPGTRLTVL.